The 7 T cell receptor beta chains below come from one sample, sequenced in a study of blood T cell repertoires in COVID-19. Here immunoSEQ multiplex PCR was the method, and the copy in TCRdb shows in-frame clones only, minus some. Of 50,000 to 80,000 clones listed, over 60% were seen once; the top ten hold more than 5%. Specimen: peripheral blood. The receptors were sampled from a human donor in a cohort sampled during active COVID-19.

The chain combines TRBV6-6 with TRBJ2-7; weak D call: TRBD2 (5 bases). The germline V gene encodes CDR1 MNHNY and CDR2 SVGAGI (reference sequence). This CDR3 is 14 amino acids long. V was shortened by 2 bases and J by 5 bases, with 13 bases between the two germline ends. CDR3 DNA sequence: TGTGCCAGCAGTTACAACCGGGGTTTCGACGAGCAGTACTTC. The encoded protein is CASSYNRGFDEQYF.

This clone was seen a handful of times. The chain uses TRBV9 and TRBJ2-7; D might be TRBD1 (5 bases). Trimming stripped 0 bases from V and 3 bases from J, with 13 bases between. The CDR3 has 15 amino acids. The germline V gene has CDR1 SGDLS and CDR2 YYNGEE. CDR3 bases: TGTGCCAGCAGCGTAGAACCAGGGCCCCACTACGAGCAGTACTTC. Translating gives CASSVEPGPHYEQYF.

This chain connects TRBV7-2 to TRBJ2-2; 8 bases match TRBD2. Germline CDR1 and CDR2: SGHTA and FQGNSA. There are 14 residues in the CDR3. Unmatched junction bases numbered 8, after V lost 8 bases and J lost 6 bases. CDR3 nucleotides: TGTGCCAGCCGGGGGGGAGGGTTGGCCGGGGAGCTGTTTTTT. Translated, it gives CASRGGGLAGELFF.

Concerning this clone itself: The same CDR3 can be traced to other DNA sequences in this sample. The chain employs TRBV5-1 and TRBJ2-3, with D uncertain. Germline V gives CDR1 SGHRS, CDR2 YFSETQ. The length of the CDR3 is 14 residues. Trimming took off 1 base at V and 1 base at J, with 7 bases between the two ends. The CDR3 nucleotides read TGCGCCAGCAGCTTGTCTCAGGGCACAGATACGCAGTATTTT. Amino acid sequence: CASSLSQGTDTQYF.

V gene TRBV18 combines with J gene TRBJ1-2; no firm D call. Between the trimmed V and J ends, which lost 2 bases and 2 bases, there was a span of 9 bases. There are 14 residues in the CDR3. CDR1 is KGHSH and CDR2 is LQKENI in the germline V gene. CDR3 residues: CASSPSGQNYGYTF. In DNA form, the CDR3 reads TGTGCCAGCTCACCATCAGGCCAGAACTATGGCTACACCTTC.

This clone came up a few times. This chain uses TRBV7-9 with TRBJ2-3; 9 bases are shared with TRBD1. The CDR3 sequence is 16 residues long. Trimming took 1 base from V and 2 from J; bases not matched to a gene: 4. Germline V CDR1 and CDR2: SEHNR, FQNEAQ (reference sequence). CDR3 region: CASSLGDREYTDTQYF. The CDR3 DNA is TGTGCCAGCAGCTTAGGGGACAGGGAGTACACAGATACGCAGTATTTT. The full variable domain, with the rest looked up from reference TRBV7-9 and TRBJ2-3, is DTGVSQNPRHKITKRGQNVTFRCDPISEHNRLYWYRQTLGQGPEFLTYFQNEAQLEKSRLLSDRFSAERPKGSFSTLEIQRTEQGDSAMYLCASSLGDREYTDTQYFGPGTRLTVL.

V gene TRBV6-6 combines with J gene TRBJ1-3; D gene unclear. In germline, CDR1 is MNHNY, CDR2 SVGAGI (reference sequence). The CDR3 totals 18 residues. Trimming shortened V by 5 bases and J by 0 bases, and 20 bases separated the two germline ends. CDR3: CASSLDGDSRFSGNTIYF. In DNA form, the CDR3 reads TGTGCCAGCAGTCTAGACGGGGATAGCAGATTCTCTGGAAACACCATATATTTT.